This T cell receptor beta chain was sequenced during a study of T cell responses to AZD1222 COVID-19 vaccine. Sequencing used immunoSEQ multiplex PCR; TCRdb keeps in-frame clones, though not all of them. The data hold around 150,000 clones, with around 94% observed a single time. Regarding this clone: Antigen: not known.

Study conclusions and caveats: The CD4 TCRs associated with vaccination extended across spike and predominated at 160-218 and 743-854.

The CDR3 is 14 amino acids. Germline CDR1 and CDR2: MNHNS and SASEGT. Trimming took off 1 base at V and 5 bases at J, with 9 bases between the two ends. The sample here was peripheral blood, taken on day 0 of AZD1222 vaccination. V gene TRBV6-1 combines with J gene TRBJ1-5; a weak D match, TRBD1 (5 bases). This receptor was taken from an adult in good health. The CDR3 bases are TGTGCCAGCAGTGAAGAAAGGGGTTATCAGCCCCAGCATTTT. Protein: CASSEERGYQPQHF.